Listed here is a single T cell receptor (beta chain). This record belongs to a study of early T cells in non-severe SARS-CoV-2 infection. Using its own MiXCR run on the 5' RACE reads, TCRdb lists one record per CDR3 protein. The table includes roughly 66,000 distinct CDR3 sequences, roughly 9% detected once. Sequenced sample: whole blood. The sequence was collected from an adult who was a healthcare worker with PCR-confirmed SARS-CoV-2 infection or an uninfected control (not recorded which).

The CDR3 reads CASSQVGFARGTQYF. CDR3 sequence (DNA): TGCGCCAGCAGCCAAGTGGGGTTTGCCCGGGGGACCCAGTACTTC. The rearrangement uses TRBV4-1 and TRBJ2-5; tentative D call: TRBD2 (5 bases). Trimming stripped 1 base from V and 7 bases from J, with 16 bases between. From germline, CDR1 is MGHRA and CDR2 YSYEKL. This CDR3 region has 15 residues.